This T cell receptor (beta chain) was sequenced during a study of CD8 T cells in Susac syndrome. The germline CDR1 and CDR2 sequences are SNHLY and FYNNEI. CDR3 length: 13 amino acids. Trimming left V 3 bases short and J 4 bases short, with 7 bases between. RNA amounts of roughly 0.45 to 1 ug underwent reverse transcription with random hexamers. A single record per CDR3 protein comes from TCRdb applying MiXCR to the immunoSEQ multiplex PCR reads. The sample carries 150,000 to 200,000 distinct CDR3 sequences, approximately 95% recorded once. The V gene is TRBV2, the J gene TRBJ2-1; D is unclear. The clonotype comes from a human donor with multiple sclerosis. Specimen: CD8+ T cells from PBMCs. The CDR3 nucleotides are TGTGCCAGCAGTGACAGACGTTACAATGAGCAGTTCTTC. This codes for CASSDRRYNEQFF. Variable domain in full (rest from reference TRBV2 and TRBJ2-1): EPEVTQTPSHQVTQMGQEVILRCVPISNHLYFYWYRQILGQKVEFLVSFYNNEISEKSEIFDDQFSVERPDGSNFTLKIRSTKLEDSAMYFCASSDRRYNEQFFGPGTRLTVL.